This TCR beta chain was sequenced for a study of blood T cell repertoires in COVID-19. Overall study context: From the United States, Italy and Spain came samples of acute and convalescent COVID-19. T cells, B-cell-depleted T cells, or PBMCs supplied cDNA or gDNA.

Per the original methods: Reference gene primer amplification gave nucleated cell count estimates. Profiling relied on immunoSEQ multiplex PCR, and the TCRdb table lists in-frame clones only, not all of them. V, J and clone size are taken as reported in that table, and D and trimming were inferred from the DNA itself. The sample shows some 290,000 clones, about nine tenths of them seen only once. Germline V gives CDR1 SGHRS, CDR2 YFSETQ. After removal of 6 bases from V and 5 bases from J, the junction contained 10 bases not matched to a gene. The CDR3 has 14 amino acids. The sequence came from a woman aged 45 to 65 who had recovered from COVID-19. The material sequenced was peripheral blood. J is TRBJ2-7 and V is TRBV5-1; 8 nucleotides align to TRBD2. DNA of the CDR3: TGCGCCAGCAAGGTAGCGGGATTGTCCCACGAGCAGTACTTC. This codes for CASKVAGLSHEQYF.